Given below is one T cell receptor (beta chain) in context. Its target is unknown. Trimming cost V 0 bases and J 5 bases, with 19 bases left between them. CDR3 size: 17 residues. Germline lookup yields CDR1 SGHAT and CDR2 FQNNGV. It was with 60 Vbeta and 13 Jbeta primers that the PCR ran. Sequencing used immunoSEQ multiplex PCR; TCRdb keeps in-frame clones, though not all of them. The sample has about 180,000 clones, 80% seen once; the top ten hold about 7%. The sample is drawn from a study of cytomegalovirus exposure and HLA in healthy donors. Broader study findings: The study listed approximately 160 cytomegalovirus-associated TCR beta chains. V- and J-gene trimming in TCR beta was tied to a missense DCLRE1C variant by an analysis performed later.

The rearrangement links TRBV11-2 to TRBJ1-1; D is ambiguous. The clonotype originates from a man aged 25 to 45 in good health and CMV-seropositive. Sequenced sample: PBMCs. The CDR3 DNA is TGTGCCAGCAGCTTAGACCCTAGGGAAGCGGGCTGGACTGAAGCTTTCTTT. Translating gives CASSLDPREAGWTEAFF.